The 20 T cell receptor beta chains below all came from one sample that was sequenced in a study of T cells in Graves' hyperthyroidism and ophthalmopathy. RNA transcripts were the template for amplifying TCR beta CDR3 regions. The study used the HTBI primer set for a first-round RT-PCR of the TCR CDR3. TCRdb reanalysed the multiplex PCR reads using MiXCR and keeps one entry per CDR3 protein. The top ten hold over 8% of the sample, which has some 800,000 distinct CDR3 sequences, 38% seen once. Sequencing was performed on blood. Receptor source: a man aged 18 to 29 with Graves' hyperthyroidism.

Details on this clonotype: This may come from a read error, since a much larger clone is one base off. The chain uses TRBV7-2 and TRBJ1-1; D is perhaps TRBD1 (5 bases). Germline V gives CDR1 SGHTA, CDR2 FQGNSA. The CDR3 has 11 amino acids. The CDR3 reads CASIQDTEASF. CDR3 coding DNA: TGTGCCAGCATACAGGACACTGAAGCTTCCTTT.

The CDR3 region has the DNA TGTGCCAGCAGCTTAGCGCTAGATACGCAGTACTTC. This codes for CASSLALDTQYF. The rearrangement joins TRBV7-9 to TRBJ2-5, with D hard to call. Per the germline V gene, CDR1 is SEHNR and CDR2 is FQNEAQ (reference sequence). CDR3 length: 12 amino acids. V gave up 0 bases and J gave up 11 bases, with 10 bases separating them.

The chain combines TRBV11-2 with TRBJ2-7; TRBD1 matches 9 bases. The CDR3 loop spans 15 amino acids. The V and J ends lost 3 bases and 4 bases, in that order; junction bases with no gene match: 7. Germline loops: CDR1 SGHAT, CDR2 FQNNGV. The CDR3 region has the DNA TGTGCCAGCAGCTTTGGAAACAGGGGGCAATACGAGCAGTACTTC. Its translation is CASSFGNRGQYEQYF.

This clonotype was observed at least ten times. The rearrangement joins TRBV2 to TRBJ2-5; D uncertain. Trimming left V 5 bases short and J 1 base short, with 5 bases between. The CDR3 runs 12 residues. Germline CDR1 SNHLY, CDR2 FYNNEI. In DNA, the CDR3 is TGTGCCAGCAGTCAGGCCCAAGAGACCCAGTACTTC. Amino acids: CASSQAQETQYF.

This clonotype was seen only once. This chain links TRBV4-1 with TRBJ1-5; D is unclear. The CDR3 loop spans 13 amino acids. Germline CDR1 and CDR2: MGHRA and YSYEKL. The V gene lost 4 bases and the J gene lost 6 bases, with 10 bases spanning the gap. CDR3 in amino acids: CASSLEISQPQHF. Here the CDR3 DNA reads TGCGCCAGCAGCCTAGAGATCAGTCAGCCCCAGCATTTT.

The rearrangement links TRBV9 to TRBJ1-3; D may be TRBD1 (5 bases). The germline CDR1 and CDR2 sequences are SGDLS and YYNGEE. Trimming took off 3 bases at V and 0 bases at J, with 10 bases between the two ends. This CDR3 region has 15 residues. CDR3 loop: CASSGRDLSGNTIYF. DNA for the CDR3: TGTGCCAGCAGCGGCCGGGACCTCTCTGGAAACACCATATATTTT.

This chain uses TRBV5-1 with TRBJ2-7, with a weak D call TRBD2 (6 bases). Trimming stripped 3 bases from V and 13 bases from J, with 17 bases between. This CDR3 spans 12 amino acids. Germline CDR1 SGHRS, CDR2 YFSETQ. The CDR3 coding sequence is TGCGCCAGCAGCTCGGGACTCGACACGCCATACTTC. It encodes CASSSGLDTPYF.

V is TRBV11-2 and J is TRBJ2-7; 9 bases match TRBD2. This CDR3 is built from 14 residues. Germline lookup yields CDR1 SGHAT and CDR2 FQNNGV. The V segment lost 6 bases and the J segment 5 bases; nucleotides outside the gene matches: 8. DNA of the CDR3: TGTGCCAGCAGTATGGGACTAGCCGCAGACGAGCAGTACTTC. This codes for CASSMGLAADEQYF.

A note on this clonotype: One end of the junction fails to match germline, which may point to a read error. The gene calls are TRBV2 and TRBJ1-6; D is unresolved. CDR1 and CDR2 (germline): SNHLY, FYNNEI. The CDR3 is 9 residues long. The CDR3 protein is CASSEALRW. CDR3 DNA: TGTGCCAGCAGTGAAGCGCTTCGTTGG.

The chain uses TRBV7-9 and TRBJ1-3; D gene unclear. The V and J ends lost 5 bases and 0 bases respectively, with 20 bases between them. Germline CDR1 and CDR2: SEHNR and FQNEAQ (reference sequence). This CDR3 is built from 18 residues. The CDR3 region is CASSPSQTSANSGNTIYF. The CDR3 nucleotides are TGTGCCAGCAGCCCTAGCCAGACTTCAGCAAACTCTGGAAACACCATATATTTT.

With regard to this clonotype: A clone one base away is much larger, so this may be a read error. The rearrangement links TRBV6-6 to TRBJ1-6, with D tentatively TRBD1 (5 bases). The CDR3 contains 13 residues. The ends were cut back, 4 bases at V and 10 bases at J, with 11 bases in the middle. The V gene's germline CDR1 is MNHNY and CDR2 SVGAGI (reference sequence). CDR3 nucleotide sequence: TGTGCCAGCAGTTTGCCGGACAAGTCACCCCTCCACTTT. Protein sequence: CASSLPDKSPLHF.

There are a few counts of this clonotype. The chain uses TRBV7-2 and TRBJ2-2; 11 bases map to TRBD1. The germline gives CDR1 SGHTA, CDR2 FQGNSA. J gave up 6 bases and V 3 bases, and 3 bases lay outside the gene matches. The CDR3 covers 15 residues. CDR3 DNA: TGTGCCAGCAGCTTGGCGGGACAGGGGGCCGGGGAGCTGTTTTTT. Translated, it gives CASSLAGQGAGELFF.

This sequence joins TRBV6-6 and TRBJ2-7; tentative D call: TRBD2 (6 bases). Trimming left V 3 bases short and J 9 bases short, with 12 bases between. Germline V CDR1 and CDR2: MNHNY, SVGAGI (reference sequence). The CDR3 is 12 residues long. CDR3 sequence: CASSYGMGGQYF. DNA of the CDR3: TGTGCCAGCAGTTATGGTATGGGAGGGCAGTACTTC.

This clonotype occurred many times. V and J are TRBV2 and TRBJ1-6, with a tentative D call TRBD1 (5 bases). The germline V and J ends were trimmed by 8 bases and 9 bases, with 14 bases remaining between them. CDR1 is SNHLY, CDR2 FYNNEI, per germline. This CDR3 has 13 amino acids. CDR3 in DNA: TGTGCCAGCGCAGCGGGGGTCCGTTCACCCCTCCACTTT. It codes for CASAAGVRSPLHF.

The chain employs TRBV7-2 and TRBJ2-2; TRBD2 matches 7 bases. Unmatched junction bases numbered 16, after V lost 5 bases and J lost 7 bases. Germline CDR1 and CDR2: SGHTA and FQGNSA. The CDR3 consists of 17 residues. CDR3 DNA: TGTGCCAGCAGCCCGGGATCGACTAGCAGGAGGATCGGGGAGCTGTTTTTT. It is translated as CASSPGSTSRRIGELFF. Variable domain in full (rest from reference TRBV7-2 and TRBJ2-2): GAGVSQSPSNKVTEKGKDVELRCDPISGHTALYWYRQSLGQGLEFLIYFQGNSAPDKSGLPSDRFSAERTGGSVSTLTIQRTQQEDSAVYLCASSPGSTSRRIGELFFGEGSRLTVL.

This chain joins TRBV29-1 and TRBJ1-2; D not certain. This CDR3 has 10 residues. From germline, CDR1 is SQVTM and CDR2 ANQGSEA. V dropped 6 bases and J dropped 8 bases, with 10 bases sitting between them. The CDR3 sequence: CSVQKEGYTF. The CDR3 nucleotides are TGCAGCGTCCAAAAGGAGGGCTACACCTTC.

The CDR3 region has the DNA TGCAGTCATTCAGGGGCCACAGGAAACACCATATATTTT. Translated, it gives CSHSGATGNTIYF. The chain combines TRBV29-1 with TRBJ1-3, with D maybe TRBD1 (6 bases). Germline values: CDR1 SQVTM, CDR2 ANQGSEA. The CDR3 length is 13 residues.

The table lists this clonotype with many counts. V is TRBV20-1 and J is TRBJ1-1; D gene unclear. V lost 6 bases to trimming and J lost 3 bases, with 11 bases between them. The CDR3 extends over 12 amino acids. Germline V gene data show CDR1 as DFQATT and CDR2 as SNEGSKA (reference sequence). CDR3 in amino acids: CSAPEGYTEAFF. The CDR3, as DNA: TGCAGTGCCCCCGAAGGGTACACTGAAGCTTTCTTT.

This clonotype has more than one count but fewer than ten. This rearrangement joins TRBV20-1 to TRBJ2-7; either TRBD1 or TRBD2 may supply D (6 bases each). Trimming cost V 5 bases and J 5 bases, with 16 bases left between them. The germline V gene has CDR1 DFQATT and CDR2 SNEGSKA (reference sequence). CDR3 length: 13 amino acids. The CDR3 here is CSAGGLLGDEQYF. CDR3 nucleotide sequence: TGCAGTGCTGGGGGGCTTCTTGGGGACGAGCAGTACTTC.

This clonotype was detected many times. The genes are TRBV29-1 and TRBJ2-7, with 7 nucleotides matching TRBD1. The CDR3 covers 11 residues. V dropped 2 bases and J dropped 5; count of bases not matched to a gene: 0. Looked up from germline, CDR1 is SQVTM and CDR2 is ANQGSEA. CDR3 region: CSVEQGDEQYF. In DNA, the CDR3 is TGCAGCGTTGAACAGGGGGACGAGCAGTACTTC.